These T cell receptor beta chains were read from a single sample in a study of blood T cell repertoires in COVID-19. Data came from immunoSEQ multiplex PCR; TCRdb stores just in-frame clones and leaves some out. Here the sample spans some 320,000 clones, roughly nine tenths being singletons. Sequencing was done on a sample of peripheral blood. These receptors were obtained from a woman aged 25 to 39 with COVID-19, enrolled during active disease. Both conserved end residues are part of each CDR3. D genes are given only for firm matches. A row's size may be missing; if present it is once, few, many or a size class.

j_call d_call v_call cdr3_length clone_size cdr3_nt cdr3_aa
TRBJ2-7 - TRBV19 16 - TGTGCCAGTAGTATACCCCGGCGGGGAGATACCTACGAGCAGTACTTC CASSIPRRGDTYEQYF
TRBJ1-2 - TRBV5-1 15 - TGCGCCAGCAGCTTTACCCCAGGGAATAACTATGGCTACACCTTC CASSFTPGNNYGYTF
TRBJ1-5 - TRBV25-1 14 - TGTGCCAGCAGCGCGGACACCGGATATCAGCCCCAGCATTTT CASSADTGYQPQHF
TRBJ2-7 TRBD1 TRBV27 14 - TGTGCCAGCACCGATGGGGCAGGGGGCTACGAGCAGTACTTC CASTDGAGGYEQYF
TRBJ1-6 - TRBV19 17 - TGTGCCAGTAGTATTCAACAGGGCCGCCTGGTAAATTCACCCCTCCACTTT CASSIQQGRLVNSPLHF
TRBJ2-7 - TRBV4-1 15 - TGCGCCAGCAGCCAAGGCGCCGGAGGGGTATACGAGCAGTACTTC CASSQGAGGVYEQYF
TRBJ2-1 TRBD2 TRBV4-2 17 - TGTGCCAGCAGCCTCGCCGGGACTAGCGGGGGGGCCAATGAGCAGTTCTTC CASSLAGTSGGANEQFF
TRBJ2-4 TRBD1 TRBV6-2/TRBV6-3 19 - TGTGCCAGCAGTTTAGAGCTCCCTGACAGGGCCCAAGCCAAAAACATTCAGTACTTC CASSLELPDRAQAKNIQYF
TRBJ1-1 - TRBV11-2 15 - TGTGCCAGCAGCTTAGCTCCGGGAGGAGGCACTGAAGCTTTCTTT CASSLAPGGGTEAFF
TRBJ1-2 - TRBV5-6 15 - TGTGCCAGCAGCTTGCTGTCCCTATTCGACTATGGCTACACCTTC CASSLLSLFDYGYTF
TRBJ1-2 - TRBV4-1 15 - TGCGCCAGCAGCCACCCTCGGGAAGGCCGATATGGCTACACCTTC CASSHPREGRYGYTF
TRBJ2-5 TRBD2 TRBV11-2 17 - TGTGCCAGCAGCTTAGGCCCTAGCGGGGGACCTCAAGAGACCCAGTACTTC CASSLGPSGGPQETQYF
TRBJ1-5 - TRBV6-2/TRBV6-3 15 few TGTGCCAGCAGTTACCTTCCAGGGGCGGTTCAGCCCCAGCATTTT CASSYLPGAVQPQHF
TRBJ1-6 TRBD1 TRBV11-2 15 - TGTGCCAGCAGCTCCCGGACAGGGGGGAGGTCACCCCTCCACTTT CASSSRTGGRSPLHF
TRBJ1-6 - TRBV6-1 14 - TGTGCCAGCAGTGAAAACAGGGCCCCAGGTCCCCTCCACTTT CASSENRAPGPLHF
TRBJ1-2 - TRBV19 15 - TGTGCCAGTAGTATTGTAAGAAGGGACTTCTATGGCTACACCTTC CASSIVRRDFYGYTF
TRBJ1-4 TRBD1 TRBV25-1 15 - TGTGCCAGCACAGAAACAGGGGTGGGTAATGAAAAACTGTTTTTT CASTETGVGNEKLFF
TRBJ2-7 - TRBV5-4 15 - TGTGCCAGCAGCCTGGGGGGCAGGGGAAAGGACGAGCAGTACTTC CASSLGGRGKDEQYF
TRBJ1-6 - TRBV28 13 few TGTGCCAGCAGGCCCGGGGGGGGGCTACCCCTCCACTTT CASRPGGGLPLHF
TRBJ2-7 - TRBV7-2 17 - TGTGCCAGCAGCTTAAGTTCTCCGGGAGCCCCCTCCTACGAGCAGTACTTC CASSLSSPGAPSYEQYF
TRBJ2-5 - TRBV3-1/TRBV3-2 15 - TGTGCCAGCAGTCCCCCGGGGATCCTTCAAGAGACCCAGTACTTC CASSPPGILQETQYF
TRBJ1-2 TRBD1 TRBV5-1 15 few TGCGCCAGCAGCTTGGGGTCCGGGACAGTCTATGGCTACACCTTC CASSLGSGTVYGYTF
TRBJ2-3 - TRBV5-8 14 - TGTGCCAGCAGCTTGGGAAGACTCACAGATACGCAGTATTTT CASSLGRLTDTQYF
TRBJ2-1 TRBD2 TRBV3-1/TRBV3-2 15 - TGTGCCAGCAGCGGCGGACTAGCGGGGGGCGGGGAGCAGTTCTTC CASSGGLAGGGEQFF
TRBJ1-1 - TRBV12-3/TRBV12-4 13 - TGTGCCAGCACCTGGGGGGTGGGCACTGAAGCTTTCTTT CASTWGVGTEAFF
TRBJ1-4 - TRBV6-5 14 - TGTGCCAGCAGTTACGGACAGTCTAATGAAAAACTGTTTTTT CASSYGQSNEKLFF
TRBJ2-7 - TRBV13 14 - TGTGCCAGCAGCTTAGGGGACACTAACTACGAGCAGTACTTC CASSLGDTNYEQYF
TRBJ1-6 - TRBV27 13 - TGTGCCAGCGGGCGACAGGCCGATTCACCCCTCCACTTT CASGRQADSPLHF
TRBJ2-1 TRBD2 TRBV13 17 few TGTGCCAGCAGCTTAGAGGTCGGACTAGCGGAAGATAATGAGCAGTTCTTC CASSLEVGLAEDNEQFF
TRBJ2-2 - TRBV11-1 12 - TGTGCCAGTCGGCAGGAAACCGGGGAGCTGTTTTTT CASRQETGELFF
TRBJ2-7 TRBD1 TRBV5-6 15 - TGTGCCAGCAGCTTCCCTCGGGACAGGGGTTACGAGCAGTACTTC CASSFPRDRGYEQYF
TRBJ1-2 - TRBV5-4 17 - TGTGCCAGCACCAATCGAGTGGGCAGGCGTCAGGACTATGGCTACACCTTC CASTNRVGRRQDYGYTF
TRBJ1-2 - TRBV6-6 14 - TGTGCCAGCAGTTACTCTAGCCCGGGGATGGACTACACCTTC CASSYSSPGMDYTF
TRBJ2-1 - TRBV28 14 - TGTGCCAGCAGTCCGAAACTGACAGTCAGTGAGCAGTTCTTC CASSPKLTVSEQFF
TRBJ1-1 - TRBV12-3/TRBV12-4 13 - TGTGCCAGCACCGAGGTGGCCGAGGGTGAAGCTTTCTTT CASTEVAEGEAFF
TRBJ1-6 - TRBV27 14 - TGTGCCAGCAGTTTAGGGGGGTCTAGGTCACCCCTCCACTTT CASSLGGSRSPLHF
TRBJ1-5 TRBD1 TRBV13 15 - TGTGCCAGCAGCCTGGGGACAGGGATAAATCAGCCCCAGCATTTT CASSLGTGINQPQHF
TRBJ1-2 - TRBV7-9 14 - TGTGCCAGCACCAAGCTTCGGGTATCCTATGGCTACACCTTC CASTKLRVSYGYTF
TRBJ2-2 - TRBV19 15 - TGTGCCAGTAGTATTGGGGGGGCTGTCACCGGGGAGCTGTTTTTT CASSIGGAVTGELFF
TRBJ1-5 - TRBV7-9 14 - TGTGCCAGCAGCGACCCCGGGGAAAATCAGCCCCAGCATTTT CASSDPGENQPQHF
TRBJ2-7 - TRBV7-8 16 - TGTGCCAGCAGCTTAGTATTCCCCGACAGGATCAACGAGCAGTACTTC CASSLVFPDRINEQYF
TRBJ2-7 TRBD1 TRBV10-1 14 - TGCGCCAGCAGTGAGGCGGCAGGGGGCTACGAGCAGTACTTC CASSEAAGGYEQYF
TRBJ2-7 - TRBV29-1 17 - TGCAGCGCTGGGTGGGTGGGCGACAGTCGCCGGAGTTACGAGCAGTACTTC CSAGWVGDSRRSYEQYF
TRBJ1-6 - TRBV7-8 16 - TGTGCCAGCAGCTTAGCGGAGGGTCGGGGTAATTCACCCCTCCACTTT CASSLAEGRGNSPLHF
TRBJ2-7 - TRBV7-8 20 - TGTGCCAGCAGACCTATCGGCCCGGGTCCCGAACGGGTCAACTCCTACGAGCAGTACTTC CASRPIGPGPERVNSYEQYF
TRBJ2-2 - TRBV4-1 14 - TGCGCCAGCAGCCAAGGTTTGGGGGCCCGGGAGCTGTTTTTT CASSQGLGARELFF
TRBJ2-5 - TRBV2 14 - TGTGCCAGCAGTAGGGACTCTTCCCGGGAGACCCAGTACTTC CASSRDSSRETQYF
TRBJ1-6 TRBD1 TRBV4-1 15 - TGCGCCAGCAGCCAAAACAGGGGGCGGAATTCACCCCTCCACTTT CASSQNRGRNSPLHF
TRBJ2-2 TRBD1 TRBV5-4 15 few TGTGCCAGCAGCTCGGAGACAGGGGGAACCGGGGAGCTGTTTTTT CASSSETGGTGELFF
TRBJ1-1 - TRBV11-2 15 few TGTGCCAGCAGCCCAAATTGGCTCCTGAACACTGAAGCTTTCTTT CASSPNWLLNTEAFF
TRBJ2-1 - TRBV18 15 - TGTGCCAGCTCACCATTGGCCGGGACACGGGATGAGCAGTTCTTC CASSPLAGTRDEQFF
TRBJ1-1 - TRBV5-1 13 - TGCGCCAGCAGCCCCGGGACACACACTGAAGCTTTCTTT CASSPGTHTEAFF
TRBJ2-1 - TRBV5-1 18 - TGCGCCAGCAGCTTGAGGACGGTCGGGGAACCGGGGTACAATGAGCAGTTCTTC CASSLRTVGEPGYNEQFF
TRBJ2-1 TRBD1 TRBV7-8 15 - TGTGCCAGCAGCGCCAGGGGGAAATCCTACAATGAGCAGTTCTTC CASSARGKSYNEQFF